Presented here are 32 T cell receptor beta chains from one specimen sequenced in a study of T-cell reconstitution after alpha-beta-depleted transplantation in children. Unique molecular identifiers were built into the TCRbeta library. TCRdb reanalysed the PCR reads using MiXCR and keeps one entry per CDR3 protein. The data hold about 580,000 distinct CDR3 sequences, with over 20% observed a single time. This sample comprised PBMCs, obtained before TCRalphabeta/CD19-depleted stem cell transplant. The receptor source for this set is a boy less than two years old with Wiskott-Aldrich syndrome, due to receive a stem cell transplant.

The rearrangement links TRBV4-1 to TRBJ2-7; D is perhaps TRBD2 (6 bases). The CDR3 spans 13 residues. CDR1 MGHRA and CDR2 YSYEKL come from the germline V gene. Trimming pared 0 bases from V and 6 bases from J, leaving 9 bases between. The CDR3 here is CASSQEEGGEQYF. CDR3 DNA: TGCGCCAGCAGCCAAGAGGAGGGAGGCGAGCAGTACTTC.

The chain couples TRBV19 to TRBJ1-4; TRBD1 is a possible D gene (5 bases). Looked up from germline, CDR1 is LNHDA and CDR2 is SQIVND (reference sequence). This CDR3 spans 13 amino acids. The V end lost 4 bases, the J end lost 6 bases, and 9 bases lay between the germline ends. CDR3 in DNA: TGTGCCAGTAGTAAGCGGGGGGATGAAAAACTGTTTTTT. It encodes CASSKRGDEKLFF.

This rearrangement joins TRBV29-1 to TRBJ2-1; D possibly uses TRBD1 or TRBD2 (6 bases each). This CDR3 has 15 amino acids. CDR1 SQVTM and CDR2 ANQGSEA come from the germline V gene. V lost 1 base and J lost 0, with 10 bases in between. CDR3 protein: CSVEGGAVSYNEQFF. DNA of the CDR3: TGCAGCGTTGAAGGGGGGGCGGTCTCCTACAATGAGCAGTTCTTC.

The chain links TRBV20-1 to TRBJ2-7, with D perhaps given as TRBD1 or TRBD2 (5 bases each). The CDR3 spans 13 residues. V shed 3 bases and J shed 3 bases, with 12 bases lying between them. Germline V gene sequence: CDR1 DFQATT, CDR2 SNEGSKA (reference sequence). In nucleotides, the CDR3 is TGCAGTGCTAGTTTGGGGGTCAACTACGAGCAGTACTTC. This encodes CSASLGVNYEQYF.

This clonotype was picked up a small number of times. The CDR3 coding sequence is TGTGCCAGCAGTTTATTTAGTTCGGGGAACAATGAGCAGTTCTTC. Protein: CASSLFSSGNNEQFF. The V and J genes are TRBV27 and TRBJ2-1; weak D call: TRBD2 (5 bases). This CDR3 comprises 15 residues. V was trimmed by 1 base and J by 5 bases, leaving 12 bases between them. Germline V lookup: CDR1 MNHEY, CDR2 SMNVEV (reference sequence).

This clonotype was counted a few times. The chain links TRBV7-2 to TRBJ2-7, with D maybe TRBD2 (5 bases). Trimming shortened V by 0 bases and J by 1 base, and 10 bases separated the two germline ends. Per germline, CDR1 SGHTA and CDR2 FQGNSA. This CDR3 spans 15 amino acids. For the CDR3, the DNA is TGTGCCAGCAGCTTAGCGGTCGAGCGGTCCTACGAGCAGTACTTC. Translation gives CASSLAVERSYEQYF.

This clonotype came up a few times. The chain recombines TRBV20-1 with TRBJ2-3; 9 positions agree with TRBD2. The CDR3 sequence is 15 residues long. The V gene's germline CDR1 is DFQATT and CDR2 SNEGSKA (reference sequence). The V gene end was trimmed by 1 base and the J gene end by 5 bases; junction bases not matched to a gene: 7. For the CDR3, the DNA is TGCAGTGCTAGAGCCATGGCGGGAGGGAGAGATACGCAGTATTTT. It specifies CSARAMAGGRDTQYF.

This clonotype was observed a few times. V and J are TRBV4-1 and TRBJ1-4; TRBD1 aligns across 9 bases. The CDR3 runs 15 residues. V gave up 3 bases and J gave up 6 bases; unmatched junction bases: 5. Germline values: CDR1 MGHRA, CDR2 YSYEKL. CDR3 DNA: TGCGCCAGCAGCCAGCGCGACAGGGGGTATGAAAAACTGTTTTTT. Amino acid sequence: CASSQRDRGYEKLFF.

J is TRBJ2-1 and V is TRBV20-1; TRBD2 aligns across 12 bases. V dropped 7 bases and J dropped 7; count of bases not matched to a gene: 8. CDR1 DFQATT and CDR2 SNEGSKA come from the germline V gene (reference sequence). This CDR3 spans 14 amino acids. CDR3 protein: CSGASGRASNEQFF. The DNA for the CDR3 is TGCAGTGGGGCTAGCGGGAGGGCCTCGAATGAGCAGTTCTTC.

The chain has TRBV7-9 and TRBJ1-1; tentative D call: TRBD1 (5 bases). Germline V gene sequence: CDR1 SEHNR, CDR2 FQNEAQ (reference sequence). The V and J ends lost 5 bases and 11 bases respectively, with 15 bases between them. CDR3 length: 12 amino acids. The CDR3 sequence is CASSPPGQGAFF. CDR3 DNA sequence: TGTGCCAGCAGCCCCCCGGGGCAAGGGGCTTTCTTT.

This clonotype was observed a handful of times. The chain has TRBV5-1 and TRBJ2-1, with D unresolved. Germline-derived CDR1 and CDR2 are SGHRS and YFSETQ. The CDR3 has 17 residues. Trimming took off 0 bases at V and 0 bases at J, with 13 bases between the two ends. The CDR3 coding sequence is TGCGCCAGCAGCTTGGAGCCGCCGGCGAGCTCCTACAATGAGCAGTTCTTC. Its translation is CASSLEPPASSYNEQFF.

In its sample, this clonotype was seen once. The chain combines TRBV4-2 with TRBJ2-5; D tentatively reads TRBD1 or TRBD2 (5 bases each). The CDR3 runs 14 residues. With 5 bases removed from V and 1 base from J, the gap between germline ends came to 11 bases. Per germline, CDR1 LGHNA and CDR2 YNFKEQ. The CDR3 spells CASSVRDGQETQYF. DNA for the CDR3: TGTGCCAGCAGCGTCCGGGACGGCCAAGAGACCCAGTACTTC.

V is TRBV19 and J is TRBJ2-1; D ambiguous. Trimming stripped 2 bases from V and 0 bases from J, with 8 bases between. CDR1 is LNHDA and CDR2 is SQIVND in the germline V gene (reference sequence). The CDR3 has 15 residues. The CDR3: CASSITALSYNEQFF. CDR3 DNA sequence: TGTGCCAGTAGTATAACAGCCCTCTCCTACAATGAGCAGTTCTTC. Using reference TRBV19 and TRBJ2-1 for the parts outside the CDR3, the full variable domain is DGGITQSPKYLFRKEGQNVTLSCEQNLNHDAMYWYRQDPGQGLRLIYYSQIVNDFQKGDIAEGYSVSREKKESFPLTVTSAQKNPTAFYLCASSITALSYNEQFFGPGTRLTVL.

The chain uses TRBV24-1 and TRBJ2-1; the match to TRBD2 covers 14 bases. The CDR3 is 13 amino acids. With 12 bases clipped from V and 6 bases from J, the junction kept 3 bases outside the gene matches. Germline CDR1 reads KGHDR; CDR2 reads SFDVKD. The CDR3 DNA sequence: TGTGCCGCCGGGACTAGCGGGAGCAATGAGCAGTTCTTC. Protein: CAAGTSGSNEQFF.

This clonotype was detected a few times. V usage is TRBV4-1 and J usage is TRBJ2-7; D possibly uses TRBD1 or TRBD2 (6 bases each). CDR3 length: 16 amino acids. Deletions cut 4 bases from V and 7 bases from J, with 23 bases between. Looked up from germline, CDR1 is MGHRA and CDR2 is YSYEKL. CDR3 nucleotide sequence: TGCGCCAGCAGCCCAAGTAGCGGACCCAGGGGAAGAGAGCAGTACTTC. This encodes CASSPSSGPRGREQYF.

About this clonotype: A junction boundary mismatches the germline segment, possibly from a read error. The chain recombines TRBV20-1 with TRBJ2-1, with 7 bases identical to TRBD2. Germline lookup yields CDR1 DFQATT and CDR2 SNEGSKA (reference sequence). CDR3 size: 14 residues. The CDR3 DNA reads TGCAGTGCTAGCGGGAGGTCCTCCTACAATGAGCAGCTCTTC. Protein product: CSASGRSSYNEQLF.

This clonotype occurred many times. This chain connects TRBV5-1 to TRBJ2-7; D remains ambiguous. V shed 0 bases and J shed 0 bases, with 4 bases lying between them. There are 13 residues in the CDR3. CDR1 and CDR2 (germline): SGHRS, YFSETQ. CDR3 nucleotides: TGCGCCAGCAGCTTGGCCACCTCCTACGAGCAGTACTTC. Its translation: CASSLATSYEQYF.

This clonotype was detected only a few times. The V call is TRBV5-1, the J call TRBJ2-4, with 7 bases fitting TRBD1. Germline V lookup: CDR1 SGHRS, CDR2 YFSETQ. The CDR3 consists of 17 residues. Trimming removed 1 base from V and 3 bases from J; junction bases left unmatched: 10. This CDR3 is CASSLTGVTTSKNIQYF. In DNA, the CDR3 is TGCGCCAGCAGCTTGACAGGGGTTACAACAAGCAAAAACATTCAGTACTTC.

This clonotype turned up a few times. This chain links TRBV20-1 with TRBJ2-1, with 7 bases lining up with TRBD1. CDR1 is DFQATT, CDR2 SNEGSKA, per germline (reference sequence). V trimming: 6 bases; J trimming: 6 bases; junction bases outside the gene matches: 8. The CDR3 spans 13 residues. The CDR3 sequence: CSATRQGGNEQFF. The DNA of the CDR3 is TGCAGTGCAACCCGACAGGGCGGCAATGAGCAGTTCTTC.

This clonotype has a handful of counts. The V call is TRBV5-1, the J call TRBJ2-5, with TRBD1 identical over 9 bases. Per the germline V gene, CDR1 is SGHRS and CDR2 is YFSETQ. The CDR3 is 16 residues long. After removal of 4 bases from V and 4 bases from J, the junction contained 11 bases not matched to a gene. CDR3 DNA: TGCGCCAGCAGCCTGGGATACAGGGGGCGCGGAGAGACCCAGTACTTC. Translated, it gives CASSLGYRGRGETQYF.

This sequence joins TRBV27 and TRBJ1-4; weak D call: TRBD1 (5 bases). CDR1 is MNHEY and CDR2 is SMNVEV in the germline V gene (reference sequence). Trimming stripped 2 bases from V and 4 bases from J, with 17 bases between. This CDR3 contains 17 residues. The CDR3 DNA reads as TGTGCCAGCAGTTTACCTCGGAGGGGAGAGCTTAATGAAAAACTGTTTTTT. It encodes CASSLPRRGELNEKLFF.

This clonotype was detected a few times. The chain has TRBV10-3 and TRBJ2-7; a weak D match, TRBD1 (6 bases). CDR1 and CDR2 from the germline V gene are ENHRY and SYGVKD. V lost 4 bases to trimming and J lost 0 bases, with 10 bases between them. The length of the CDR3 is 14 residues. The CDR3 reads CAISAAGVSYEQYF. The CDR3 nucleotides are TGTGCCATCAGTGCTGCAGGGGTCTCCTACGAGCAGTACTTC.

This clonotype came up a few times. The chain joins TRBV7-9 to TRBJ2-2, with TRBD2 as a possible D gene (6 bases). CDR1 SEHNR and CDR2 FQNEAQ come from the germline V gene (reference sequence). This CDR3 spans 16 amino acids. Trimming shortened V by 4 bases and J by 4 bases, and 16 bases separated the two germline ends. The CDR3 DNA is TGTGCCAGCAGCTCTCCTCGGGACTCGATCACCGGGGAGCTGTTTTTT. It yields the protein CASSSPRDSITGELFF.

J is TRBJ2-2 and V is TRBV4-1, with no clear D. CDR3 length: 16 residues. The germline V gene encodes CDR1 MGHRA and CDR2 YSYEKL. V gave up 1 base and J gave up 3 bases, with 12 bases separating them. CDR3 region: CASSQGQKLYTGELFF. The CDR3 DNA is TGCGCCAGCAGCCAAGGGCAGAAGCTATACACCGGGGAGCTGTTTTTT.

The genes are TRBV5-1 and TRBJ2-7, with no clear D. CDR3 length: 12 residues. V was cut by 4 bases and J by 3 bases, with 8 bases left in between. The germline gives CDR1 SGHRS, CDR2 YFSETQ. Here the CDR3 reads CASSDDLYEQYF. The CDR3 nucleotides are TGCGCCAGCAGCGATGATCTCTACGAGCAGTACTTC.

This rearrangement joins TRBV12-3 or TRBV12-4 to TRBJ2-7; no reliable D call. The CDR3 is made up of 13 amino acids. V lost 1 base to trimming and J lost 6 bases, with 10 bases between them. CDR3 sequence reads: CASSLVRQAEQYF. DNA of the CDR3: TGTGCCAGCAGTTTAGTTCGTCAGGCCGAGCAGTACTTC.

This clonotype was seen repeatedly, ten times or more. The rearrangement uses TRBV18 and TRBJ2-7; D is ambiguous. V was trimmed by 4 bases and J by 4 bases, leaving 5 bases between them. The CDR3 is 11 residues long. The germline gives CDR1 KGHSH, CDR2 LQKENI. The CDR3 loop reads CASSHGYEQYF. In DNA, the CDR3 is TGTGCCAGCTCACATGGGTACGAGCAGTACTTC. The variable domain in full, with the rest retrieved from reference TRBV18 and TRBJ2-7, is NAGVMQNPRHLVRRRGQEARLRCSPMKGHSHVYWYRQLPEEGLKFMVYLQKENIIDESGMPKERFSAEFPKEGPSILRIQQVVRGDSAAYFCASSHGYEQYFGPGTRLTVT.

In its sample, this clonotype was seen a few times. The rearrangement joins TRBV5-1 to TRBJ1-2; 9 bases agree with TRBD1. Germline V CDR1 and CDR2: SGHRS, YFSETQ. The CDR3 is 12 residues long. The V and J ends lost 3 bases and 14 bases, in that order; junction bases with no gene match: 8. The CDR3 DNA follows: TGCGCCAGCAGCTCCGGGACAGGGCCGGGTACCTTC. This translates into CASSSGTGPGTF.

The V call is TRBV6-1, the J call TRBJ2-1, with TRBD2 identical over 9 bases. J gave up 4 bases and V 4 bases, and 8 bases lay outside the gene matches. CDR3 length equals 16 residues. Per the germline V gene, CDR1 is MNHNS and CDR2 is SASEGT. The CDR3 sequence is CASSVLAGDRYNEQFF. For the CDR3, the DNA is TGTGCCAGCAGTGTTTTAGCGGGAGATAGGTACAATGAGCAGTTCTTC.

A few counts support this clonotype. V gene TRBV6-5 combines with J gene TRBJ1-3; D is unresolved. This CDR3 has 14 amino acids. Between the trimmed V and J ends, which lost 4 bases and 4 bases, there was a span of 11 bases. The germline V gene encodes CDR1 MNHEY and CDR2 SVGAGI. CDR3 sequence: CASSFMGNGNTIYF. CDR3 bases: TGTGCCAGCAGTTTCATGGGTAACGGAAACACCATATATTTT.

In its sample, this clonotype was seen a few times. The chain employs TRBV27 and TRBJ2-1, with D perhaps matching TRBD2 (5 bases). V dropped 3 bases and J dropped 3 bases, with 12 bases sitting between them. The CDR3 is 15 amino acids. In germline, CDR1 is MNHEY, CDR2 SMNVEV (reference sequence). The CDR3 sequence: CASSLAQRSYNEQFF. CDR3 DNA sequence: TGTGCCAGCAGTTTGGCCCAGCGGAGCTACAATGAGCAGTTCTTC.

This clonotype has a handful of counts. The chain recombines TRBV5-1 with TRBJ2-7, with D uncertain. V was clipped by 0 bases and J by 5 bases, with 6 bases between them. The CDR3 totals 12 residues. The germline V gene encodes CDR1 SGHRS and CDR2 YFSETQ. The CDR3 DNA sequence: TGCGCCAGCAGCTTGGATTCCCACGAGCAGTACTTC. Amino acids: CASSLDSHEQYF.